The clone carrying this T cell receptor (beta chain) was counted ten times or more. Its antigen is as yet unknown. This entry belongs to a study of T-cell reconstitution after alpha-beta-depleted transplantation in children. The study's findings and limits: Newly produced T cells mostly provided counts and TCRbeta diversity after one year, as hyperexpanded clones declined. Some patients' high day-60 TCRbeta diversity was attributed to recipient cells surviving conditioning.

This CDR3 is built from 15 residues. With V trimmed by 3 bases and J by 6 bases, 6 bases remained unmatched. CDR1 LNHDA and CDR2 SQIVND come from the germline V gene (reference sequence). Unique molecular identifiers featured in how the TCRbeta library was prepared. TCRdb used MiXCR to reprocess the PCR reads, holding one entry per CDR3 protein. The sample has about 340,000 distinct CDR3 sequences, roughly 17% seen once. V and J are TRBV19 and TRBJ2-1; 9 bases line up with TRBD2. The TCR originated in a male patient aged 2-15 years who had a stem cell transplant for acute lymphoblastic leukemia, so the T cells may come from the graft donor. Specimen: PBMCs, mostly from graft donor cells, collected 360 days after TCRalphabeta/CD19-depleted stem cell transplant. DNA for the CDR3: TGTGCCAGTAGTATCCTAGCGGGAAGATTCAATGAGCAGTTCTTC. This codes for CASSILAGRFNEQFF. Full variable domain (remainder filled in from reference TRBV19 and TRBJ2-1): DGGITQSPKYLFRKEGQNVTLSCEQNLNHDAMYWYRQDPGQGLRLIYYSQIVNDFQKGDIAEGYSVSREKKESFPLTVTSAQKNPTAFYLCASSILAGRFNEQFFGPGTRLTVL.